The 3 T cell receptor beta chains given below trace back to one sample, sequenced in a study of response to subunit inactivated influenza vaccine. Each CDR3 protein is one row after TCRdb ran MiXCR on the RT-PCR reads. Of around 580,000 distinct CDR3 sequences listed, around 13% are singletons. Sample: PBMCs from blood, taken roughly 12 days after vaccination. All receptors come from a man in his forties or fifties who received an inactivated influenza vaccine.

The V call is TRBV9, the J call TRBJ2-5; 7 nucleotides align to TRBD2. Germline assignment: CDR1 SGDLS and CDR2 YYNGEE. The trim removed 1 base at V and 5 bases at J, leaving 8 bases unmatched. This CDR3 spans 15 amino acids. The CDR3 here is CASSVSGGRLETQYF. The CDR3 bases are TGTGCCAGCAGCGTATCCGGGGGGAGATTGGAGACCCAGTACTTC.

The chain joins TRBV19 to TRBJ1-5; TRBD1 is a possible D gene (6 bases). This CDR3 is 15 amino acids long. From germline, CDR1 is LNHDA and CDR2 SQIVND (reference sequence). V was pared by 8 bases and J by 1 base, with 15 bases between. The DNA of the CDR3 is TGTGCCAGTCAACACAGGGCTGGGAGCAATCAGCCCCAGCATTTT. As protein: CASQHRAGSNQPQHF.

The chain employs TRBV4-3 and TRBJ1-1; TRBD1 matches 10 bases. This CDR3 region has 14 residues. V shed 8 bases, J shed 4 bases, and the junction held 7 bases outside the gene matches. CDR1 and CDR2 (germline): LGHNA, YSLEER. The CDR3 DNA follows: TGCGCCAGCGGTGAGGGACAGGGGATCACTGAAGCTTTCTTT. Its translation: CASGEGQGITEAFF.